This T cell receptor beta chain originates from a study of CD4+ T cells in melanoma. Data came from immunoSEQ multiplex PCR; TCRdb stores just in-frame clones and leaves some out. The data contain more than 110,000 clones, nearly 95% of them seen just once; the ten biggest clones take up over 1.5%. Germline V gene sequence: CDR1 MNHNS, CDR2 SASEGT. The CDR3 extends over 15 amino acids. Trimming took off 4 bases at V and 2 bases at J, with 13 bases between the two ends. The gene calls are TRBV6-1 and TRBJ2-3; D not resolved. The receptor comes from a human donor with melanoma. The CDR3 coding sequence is TGTGCCAGCAGTGTTGGCTATTCCGCCACAGATACGCAGTATTTT. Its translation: CASSVGYSATDTQYF.